This T cell receptor (beta chain) was sequenced for a study of prognosis after radiotherapy for stage I lung cancer. Genomic DNA provided the template from which TCR beta CDR3 was amplified by two-round multiplex PCR. Amplification in first-round PCR relied on primers specific to each TRBV and TRBJ gene. One entry per CDR3 protein, called by TCRdb with MiXCR from the multiplex PCR reads. The sample carries about 51,000 distinct CDR3 sequences, less than 35% recorded once. This clonotype was seen ten or more times. This receptor was identified in a donor over 45 with non-small cell lung cancer. The starting material was PBMCs, obtained before or after stereotactic body radiation therapy (not recorded which).

CDR3 sequence (DNA): TGCAGTGCTAGAGAAAGACGCGGACAGTTGAACACTGAAGCTTTCTTT. Its translation is CSARERRGQLNTEAFF. The chain couples TRBV20-1 to TRBJ1-1; TRBD1 is a possible D gene (6 bases). Per the germline V gene, CDR1 is DFQATT and CDR2 is SNEGSKA (reference sequence). This CDR3 is built from 16 residues. Deletions cut 0 bases from V and 0 bases from J, with 14 bases between.